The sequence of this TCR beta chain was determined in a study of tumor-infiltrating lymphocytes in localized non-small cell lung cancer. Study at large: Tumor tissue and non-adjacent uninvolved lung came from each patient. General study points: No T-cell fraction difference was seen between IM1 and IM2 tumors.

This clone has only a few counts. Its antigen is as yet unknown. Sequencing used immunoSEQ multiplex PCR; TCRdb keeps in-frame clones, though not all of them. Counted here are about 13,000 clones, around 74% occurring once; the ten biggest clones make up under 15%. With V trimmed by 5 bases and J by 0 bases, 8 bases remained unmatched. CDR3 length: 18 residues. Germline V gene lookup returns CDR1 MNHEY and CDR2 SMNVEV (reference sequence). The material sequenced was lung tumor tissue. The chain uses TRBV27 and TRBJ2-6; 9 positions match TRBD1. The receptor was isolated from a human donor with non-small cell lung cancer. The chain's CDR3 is CASSLTGQGPSGANVLTF. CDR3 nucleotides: TGTGCCAGCAGTCTAACCGGACAGGGGCCCTCTGGGGCCAACGTCCTGACTTTC. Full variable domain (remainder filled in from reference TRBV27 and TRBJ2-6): EAQVTQNPRYLITVTGKKLTVTCSQNMNHEYMSWYRQDPGLGLRQIYYSMNVEVTDKGDVPEGYKVSRKEKRNFPLILESPSPNQTSLYFCASSLTGQGPSGANVLTFGAGSRLTVL.